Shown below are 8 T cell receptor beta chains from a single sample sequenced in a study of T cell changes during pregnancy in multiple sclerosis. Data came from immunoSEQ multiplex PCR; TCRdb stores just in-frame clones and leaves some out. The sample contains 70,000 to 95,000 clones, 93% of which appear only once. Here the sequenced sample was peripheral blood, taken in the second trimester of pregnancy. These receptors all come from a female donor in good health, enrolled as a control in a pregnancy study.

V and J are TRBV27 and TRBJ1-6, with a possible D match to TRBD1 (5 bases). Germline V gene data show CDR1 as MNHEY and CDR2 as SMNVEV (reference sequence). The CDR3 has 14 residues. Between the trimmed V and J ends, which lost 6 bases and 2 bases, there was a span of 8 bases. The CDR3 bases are TGTGCCAGCAGGCAGGGAACCTATAATTCACCCCTCCACTTT. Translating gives CASRQGTYNSPLHF.

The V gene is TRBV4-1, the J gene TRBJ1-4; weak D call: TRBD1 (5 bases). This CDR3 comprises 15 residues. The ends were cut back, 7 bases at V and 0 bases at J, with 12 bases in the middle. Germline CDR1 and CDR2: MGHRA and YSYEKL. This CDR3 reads CASTWGGATNEKLFF. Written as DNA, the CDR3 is TGCGCCAGCACGTGGGGGGGGGCAACTAATGAAAAACTGTTTTTT.

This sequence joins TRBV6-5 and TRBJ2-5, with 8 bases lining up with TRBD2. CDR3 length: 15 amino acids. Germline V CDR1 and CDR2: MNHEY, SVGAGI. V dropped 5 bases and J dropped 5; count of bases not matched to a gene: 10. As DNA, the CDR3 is TGTGCCAGCAGTCTTTCTAGCGGGCCCGCGGAGACCCAGTACTTC. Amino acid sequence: CASSLSSGPAETQYF.

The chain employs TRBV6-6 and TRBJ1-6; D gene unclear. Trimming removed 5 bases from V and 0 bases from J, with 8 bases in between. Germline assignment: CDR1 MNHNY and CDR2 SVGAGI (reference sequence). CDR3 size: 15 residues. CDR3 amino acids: CASSRESSYNSPLHF. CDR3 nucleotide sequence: TGTGCCAGCAGTCGAGAGTCCTCCTATAATTCACCCCTCCACTTT.

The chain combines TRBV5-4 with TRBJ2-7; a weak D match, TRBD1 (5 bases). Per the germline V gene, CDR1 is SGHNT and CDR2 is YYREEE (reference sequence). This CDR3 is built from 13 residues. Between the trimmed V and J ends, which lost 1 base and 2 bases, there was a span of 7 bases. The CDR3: CASSLKGTYEQYF. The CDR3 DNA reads TGTGCCAGCAGCTTGAAGGGGACCTACGAGCAGTACTTC. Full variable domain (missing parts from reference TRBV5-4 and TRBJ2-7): ETGVTQSPTHLIKTRGQQVTLRCSSQSGHNTVSWYQQALGQGPQFIFQYYREEENGRGNFPPRFSGLQFPNYSSELNVNALELDDSALYLCASSLKGTYEQYFGPGTRLTVT.

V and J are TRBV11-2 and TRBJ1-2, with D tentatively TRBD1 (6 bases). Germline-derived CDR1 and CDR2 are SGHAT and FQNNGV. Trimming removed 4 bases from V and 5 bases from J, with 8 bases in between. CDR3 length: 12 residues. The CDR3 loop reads CASSSTGYGYTF. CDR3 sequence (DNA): TGTGCCAGCAGCTCCACAGGGTATGGCTACACCTTC. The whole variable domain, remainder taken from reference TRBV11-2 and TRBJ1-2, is EAGVAQSPRYKIIEKRQSVAFWCNPISGHATLYWYQQILGQGPKLLIQFQNNGVVDDSQLPKDRFSAERLKGVDSTLKIQPAKLEDSAVYLCASSSTGYGYTFGSGTRLTVV.

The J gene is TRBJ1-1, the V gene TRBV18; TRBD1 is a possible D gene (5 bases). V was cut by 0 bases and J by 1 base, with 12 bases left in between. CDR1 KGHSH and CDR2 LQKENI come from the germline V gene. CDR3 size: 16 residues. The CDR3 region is CASSPPGGRKNTEAFF. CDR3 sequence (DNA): TGTGCCAGCTCACCACCGGGGGGGAGGAAGAACACTGAAGCTTTCTTT.

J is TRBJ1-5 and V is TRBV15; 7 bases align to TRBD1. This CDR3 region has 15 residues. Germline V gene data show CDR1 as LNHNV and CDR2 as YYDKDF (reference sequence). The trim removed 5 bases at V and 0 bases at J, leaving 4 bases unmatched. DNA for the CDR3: TGTGCCACCAGCTCGGGGGACAGTAGCAATCAGCCCCAGCATTTT. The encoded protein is CATSSGDSSNQPQHF.